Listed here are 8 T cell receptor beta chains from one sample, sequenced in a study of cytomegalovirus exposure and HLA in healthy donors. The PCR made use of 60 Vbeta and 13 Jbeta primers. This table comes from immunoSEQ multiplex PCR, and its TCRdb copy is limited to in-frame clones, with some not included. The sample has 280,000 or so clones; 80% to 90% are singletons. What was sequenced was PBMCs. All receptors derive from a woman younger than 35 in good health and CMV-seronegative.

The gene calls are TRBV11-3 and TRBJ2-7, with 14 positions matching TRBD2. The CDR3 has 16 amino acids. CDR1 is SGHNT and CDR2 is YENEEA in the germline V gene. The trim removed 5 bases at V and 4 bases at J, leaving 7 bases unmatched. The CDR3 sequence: CASSLGTSGGGYEQYF. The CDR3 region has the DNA TGTGCCAGCAGCCTCGGGACTAGCGGGGGAGGATACGAGCAGTACTTC.

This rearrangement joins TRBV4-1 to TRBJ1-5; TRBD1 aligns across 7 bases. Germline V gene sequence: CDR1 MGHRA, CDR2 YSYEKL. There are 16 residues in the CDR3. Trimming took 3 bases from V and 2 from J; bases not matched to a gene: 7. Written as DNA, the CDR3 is TGCGCCAGCAGCCAGGGTGGACAGGCCGGCAATCAGCCCCAGCATTTT. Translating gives CASSQGGQAGNQPQHF.

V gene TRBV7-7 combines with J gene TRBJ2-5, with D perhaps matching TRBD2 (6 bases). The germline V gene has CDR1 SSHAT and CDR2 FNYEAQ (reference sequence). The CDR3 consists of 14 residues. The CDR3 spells CSTSITGEKETQYF. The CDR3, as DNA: TGTAGTACTAGCATTACGGGGGAGAAAGAGACCCAGTACTTC.

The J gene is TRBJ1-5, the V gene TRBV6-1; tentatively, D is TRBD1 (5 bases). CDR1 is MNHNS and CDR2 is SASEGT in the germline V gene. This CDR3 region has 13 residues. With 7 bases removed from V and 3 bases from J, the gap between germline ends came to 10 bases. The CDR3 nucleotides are TGTGCCAGCAAGGGGTCGAACAATCAGCCCCAGCATTTT. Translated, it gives CASKGSNNQPQHF.

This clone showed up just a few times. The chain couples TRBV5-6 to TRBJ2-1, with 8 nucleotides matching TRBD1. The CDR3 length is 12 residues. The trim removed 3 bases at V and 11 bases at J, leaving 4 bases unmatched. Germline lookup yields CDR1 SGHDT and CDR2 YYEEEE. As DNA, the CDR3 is TGTGCCAGCAGCTCTCAGGGGGCGAAGCAGTTCTTC. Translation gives CASSSQGAKQFF.

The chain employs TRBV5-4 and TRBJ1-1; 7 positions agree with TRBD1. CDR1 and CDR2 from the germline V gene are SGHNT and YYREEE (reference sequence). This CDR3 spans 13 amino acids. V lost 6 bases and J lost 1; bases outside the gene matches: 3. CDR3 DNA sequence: TGTGCCAGCACGCGACAGGGGAACACTGAAGCTTTCTTT. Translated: CASTRQGNTEAFF.

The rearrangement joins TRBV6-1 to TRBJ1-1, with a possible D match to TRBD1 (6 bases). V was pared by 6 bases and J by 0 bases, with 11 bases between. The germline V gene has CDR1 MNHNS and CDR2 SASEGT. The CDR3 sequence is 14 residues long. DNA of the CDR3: TGTGCCAGCAGGACCGGGACACTGAACACTGAAGCTTTCTTT. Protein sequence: CASRTGTLNTEAFF.

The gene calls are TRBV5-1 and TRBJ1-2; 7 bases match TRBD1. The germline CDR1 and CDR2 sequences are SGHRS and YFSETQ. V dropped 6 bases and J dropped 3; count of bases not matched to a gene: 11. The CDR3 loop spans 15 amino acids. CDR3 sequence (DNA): TGCGCCAGCACCCGTCTCCCAGGGGGAGACTATGGCTACACCTTC. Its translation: CASTRLPGGDYGYTF.